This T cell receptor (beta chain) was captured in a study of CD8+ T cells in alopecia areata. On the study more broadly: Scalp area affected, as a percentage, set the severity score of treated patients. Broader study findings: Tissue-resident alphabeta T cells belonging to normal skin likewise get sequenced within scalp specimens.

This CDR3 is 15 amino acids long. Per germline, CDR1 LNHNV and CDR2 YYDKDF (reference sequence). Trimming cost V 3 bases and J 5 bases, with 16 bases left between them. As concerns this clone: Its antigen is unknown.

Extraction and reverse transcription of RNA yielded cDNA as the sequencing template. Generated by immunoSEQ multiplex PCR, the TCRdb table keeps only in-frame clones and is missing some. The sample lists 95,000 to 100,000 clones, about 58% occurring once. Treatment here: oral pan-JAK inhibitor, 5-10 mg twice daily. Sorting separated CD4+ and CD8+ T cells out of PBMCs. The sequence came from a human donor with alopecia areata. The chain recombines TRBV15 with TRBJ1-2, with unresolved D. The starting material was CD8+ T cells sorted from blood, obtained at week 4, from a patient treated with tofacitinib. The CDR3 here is CATSSPPPGRYGYTF. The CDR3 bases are TGTGCCACCAGCAGCCCACCCCCGGGCAGATATGGCTACACCTTC.